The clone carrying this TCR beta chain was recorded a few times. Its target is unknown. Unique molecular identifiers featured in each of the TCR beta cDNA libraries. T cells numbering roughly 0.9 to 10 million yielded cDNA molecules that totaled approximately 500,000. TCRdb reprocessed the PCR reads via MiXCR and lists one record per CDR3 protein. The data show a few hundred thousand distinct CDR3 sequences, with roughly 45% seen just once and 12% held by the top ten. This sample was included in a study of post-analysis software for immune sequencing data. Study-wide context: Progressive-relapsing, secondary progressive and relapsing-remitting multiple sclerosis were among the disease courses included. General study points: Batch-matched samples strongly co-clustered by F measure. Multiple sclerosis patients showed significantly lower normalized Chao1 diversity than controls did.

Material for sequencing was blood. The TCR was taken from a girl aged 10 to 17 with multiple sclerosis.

CDR3 loop: CSVEVGGSPDTQYF. The CDR3 DNA reads as TGCAGCGTTGAAGTAGGGGGGAGCCCAGATACGCAGTATTTT. This chain links TRBV29-1 with TRBJ2-3; D tentatively fits TRBD1 or TRBD2 (6 bases each). Germline CDR1 SQVTM, CDR2 ANQGSEA. The CDR3 runs to 14 residues. The V gene lost 1 base and the J gene lost 4 bases, with 12 bases spanning the gap.